The entry that follows covers one TCR beta chain sequence. Under the authors' procedure: Amplification from reference gene primers served as the basis for estimated nucleated cell counts. Measured with immunoSEQ multiplex PCR; TCRdb has only the in-frame clones, and not every one. For V, J and clone size, that table is used; D and trimming come from the DNA. The data show approximately 250,000 clones, 85% to 90% seen once. Germline loops: CDR1 MNHEY, CDR2 SVGAGI. This CDR3 spans 15 amino acids. With 5 bases clipped from V and 0 bases from J, the junction kept 2 bases outside the gene matches. The data were obtained in a study of blood T cell repertoires in COVID-19. Study details: Both acute and convalescent COVID-19 samples were obtained from the United States, Italy and Spain.

The TCR was taken from a woman in her 30s with acute COVID-19. V is TRBV6-5 and J is TRBJ2-7; 12 bases line up with TRBD2. Sequencing was done on a sample of PBMCs or T cells enriched from blood (not recorded which). CDR3 nucleotides: TGTGCCAGCAGTAGGACTAGCGGGGCCTCCTACGAGCAGTACTTC. It is translated as CASSRTSGASYEQYF.